The 31 T cell receptor beta chains listed next were all sequenced from one sample in a study of T cells in Graves' hyperthyroidism and ophthalmopathy. Amplified regions were TCR beta CDR3 sequences from RNA transcripts. First-round RT-PCR with HTBI primers amplified the TCR CDR3 region. TCRdb fed the multiplex PCR reads into MiXCR, producing one record per CDR3 protein. There are roughly 710,000 distinct CDR3 sequences in the sample; roughly a third occur only once, and 31% lies in the top ten. Sequenced sample: blood. These receptors came from a woman between 40 and 50 years old with Graves' hyperthyroidism.

As for this clonotype: Given the absence of the conserved phenylalanine or tryptophan at the CDR3 end, a read error is likely. V gene TRBV6-5 combines with J gene TRBJ1-6; possible D gene TRBD1, 5 bases. Germline assignment: CDR1 MNHEY and CDR2 SVGAGI. V shed 6 bases and J shed 7 bases, with 16 bases lying between them. The CDR3 is made up of 15 amino acids. The CDR3 loop reads CASSNYGTENSPLHL. The CDR3 coding sequence is TGTGCCAGCAGCAATTATGGGACGGAGAATTCACCCCTCCACCTT.

This clonotype has only a few counts. J is TRBJ2-7 and V is TRBV2, with 12 positions matching TRBD1. The DNA matches TRBJ2-1 better at its end, which makes the J call doubtful. From germline, CDR1 is SNHLY and CDR2 FYNNEI. This CDR3 has 16 amino acids. CDR3 nucleotides: TGTGCCAGCAGGGGACAGGGGGCGAAGAACTACAATGAGCAGTTCTTC. Residues: CASRGQGAKNYNEQFF.

Concerning this clonotype itself: This clone may be a read error of a much larger clone one base away. V is TRBV10-2 and J is TRBJ1-2; D perhaps matches TRBD1 (5 bases). Trimming pared 8 bases from V and 5 bases from J, leaving 12 bases between. This CDR3 has 12 residues. The germline CDR1 and CDR2 sequences are WSHSY and SAAADI. The DNA of the CDR3 is TGCGCCAGCGGTACGCAGGGTTATGGCTACACCTTC. Amino acids: CASGTQGYGYTF.

This sequence joins TRBV7-2 and TRBJ1-3; maybe TRBD1 (6 bases). V gave up 4 bases and J gave up 11 bases, with 12 bases separating them. Per the germline V gene, CDR1 is SGHTA and CDR2 is FQGNSA. The CDR3 is 12 residues long. The CDR3 reads CASSSPQGSIYF. DNA for the CDR3: TGTGCCAGCAGCTCACCACAGGGTTCCATATATTTT.

The genes are TRBV4-1 and TRBJ2-5, with D tentatively TRBD1 (6 bases). The CDR3 runs to 16 residues. Trimming shortened V by 5 bases and J by 1 base, and 17 bases separated the two germline ends. Germline assignment: CDR1 MGHRA and CDR2 YSYEKL. The chain's CDR3 is CASSARVQGLQETQYF. CDR3 in DNA: TGCGCCAGCAGCGCCAGAGTACAGGGCCTCCAAGAGACCCAGTACTTC.

The gene calls are TRBV29-1 and TRBJ2-2, with D possibly TRBD2 on 5 matching bases. Germline V gives CDR1 SQVTM, CDR2 ANQGSEA. The length of the CDR3 is 17 residues. V lost 5 bases and J 0 bases, leaving 19 bases between the germline ends. The DNA for the CDR3 is TGCAGCGTTCGTGGCGGGCCGCGCGCCGCGAACACCGGGGAGCTGTTTTTT. It codes for CSVRGGPRAANTGELFF.

The CDR3 DNA is TGTGCCAGCAGCCCCCACGGACCGGGCTACGAGCAGTACTTC. This translates into CASSPHGPGYEQYF. This sequence joins TRBV7-6 and TRBJ2-7; D uncertain. The CDR3 loop spans 14 amino acids. Germline-derived CDR1 and CDR2 are SGHVS and FNYEAQ. The germline V and J ends were trimmed by 5 bases and 3 bases, with 14 bases remaining between them.

The V and J genes are TRBV20-1 and TRBJ1-1; possibly TRBD1 for D (5 bases). Between the trimmed V and J ends, which lost 1 base and 0 bases, there was a span of 15 bases. This CDR3 region has 16 residues. CDR1 and CDR2 from the germline V gene are DFQATT and SNEGSKA (reference sequence). The CDR3 nucleotides read TGCAGTGCTAGAGGTCCGAGGGGAGACATGAACACTGAAGCTTTCTTT. The encoded protein is CSARGPRGDMNTEAFF.

The chain employs TRBV7-3 and TRBJ1-6; 10 bases line up with TRBD1. Unmatched junction bases numbered 8, after V lost 5 bases and J lost 7 bases. There are 16 residues in the CDR3. Germline lookup yields CDR1 SGHTA and CDR2 FQGTGA. This CDR3 reads CASSPRAGQGNSPLHF. The CDR3 DNA reads as TGTGCCAGCAGCCCCCGCGCGGGACAGGGGAATTCACCCCTCCACTTT.

Remarks on this clonotype: One base away lies a much larger clone, so this may be a sequencing read error. This sequence joins TRBV10-1 and TRBJ1-2; D is undetermined. The CDR3 has 14 amino acids. The germline CDR1 and CDR2 sequences are WNHNN and SYGVQD (reference sequence). CDR3 DNA: TGTGCCAGCAGCGTAGTTGGCACAGCCTATGGCTACACCTTC. Residues: CASSVVGTAYGYTF.

Many counts were recorded for this clonotype. The chain couples TRBV6-5 to TRBJ2-7; the D is unclear. The germline V gene encodes CDR1 MNHEY and CDR2 SVGAGI. The CDR3 is 12 amino acids. V was cut by 6 bases and J by 4 bases, with 10 bases left in between. CDR3 residues: CASRDPPYEQYF. The CDR3 DNA follows: TGTGCCAGCAGAGACCCGCCTTACGAGCAGTACTTC.

There are a few counts of this clonotype. Written as DNA, the CDR3 is TGCAGCACCTTGGCAGATACGCAGTATTTT. Protein: CSTLADTQYF. V and J are TRBV29-1 and TRBJ2-3; D unresolved. CDR1 is SQVTM, CDR2 ANQGSEA, per germline. Trimming removed 8 bases from V and 4 bases from J, with 7 bases in between. The CDR3 is made up of 10 amino acids.

This clonotype was found a few times. The chain couples TRBV7-2 to TRBJ2-7; maybe TRBD1 (6 bases). This CDR3 region has 13 residues. The germline V gene encodes CDR1 SGHTA and CDR2 FQGNSA. Between the trimmed V and J ends, which lost 6 bases and 7 bases, there was a span of 16 bases. The CDR3 nucleotides are TGTGCCAGCAGTTCCTACGGACAGAGGGAGCAGTACTTC. It specifies CASSSYGQREQYF.

This clonotype was counted only a few times. The chain combines TRBV7-2 with TRBJ1-2; maybe TRBD1 (5 bases). In germline, CDR1 is SGHTA, CDR2 FQGNSA. V gave up 6 bases and J gave up 4 bases, with 12 bases separating them. The CDR3 is 13 amino acids. The chain's CDR3 is CASRNRWLYGYTF. The CDR3 bases are TGTGCCAGCAGAAACAGGTGGCTCTATGGCTACACCTTC.

As regards this clonotype: This sequence may be a read error, since a much larger clone differs from it by one base. This rearrangement joins TRBV7-2 to TRBJ1-2; D not resolved. This CDR3 has 13 amino acids. The germline CDR1 and CDR2 sequences are SGHTA and FQGNSA. For the CDR3, the DNA is TGTGCCAGCAGCCGGAATAGCGGGAGTGGCTGCACCTTC. Its protein is CASSRNSGSGCTF. Based on the CDR3 plus reference TRBV7-2 and TRBJ1-2, the full variable domain is GAGVSQSPSNKVTEKGKDVELRCDPISGHTALYWYRQSLGQGLEFLIYFQGNSAPDKSGLPSDRFSAERTGGSVSTLTIQRTQQEDSAVYLCASSRNSGSGCTFGSGTRLTVV.

The sample holds a few counts of this clonotype. This sequence joins TRBV7-2 and TRBJ2-5, with D possibly called TRBD1 or TRBD2 (5 bases each). Per the germline V gene, CDR1 is SGHTA and CDR2 is FQGNSA. This CDR3 has 10 amino acids. Trimming took 3 bases from V and 10 from J, leaving 6 bases between them. The CDR3 nucleotides read TGTGCCAGCAGCTTTGGGGGCCAGTACTTC. It codes for CASSFGGQYF.

Many counts were recorded for this clonotype. The gene calls are TRBV7-9 and TRBJ2-5; 10 bases line up with TRBD2. CDR3 length: 14 amino acids. V lost 4 bases and J lost 3; bases outside the gene matches: 2. The V gene's germline CDR1 is SEHNR and CDR2 FQNEAQ (reference sequence). CDR3 coding DNA: TGTGCCAGCAGCTCTCTAGCGGGAGAAGAGACCCAGTACTTC. Translation gives CASSSLAGEETQYF.

V gene TRBV28 combines with J gene TRBJ1-1; D ambiguous. Germline V CDR1 and CDR2: MDHEN, SYDVKM. The CDR3 is made up of 13 amino acids. The V and J ends lost 2 bases and 9 bases respectively, with 13 bases between them. This chain's CDR3 is CASSLVIWRKAFF. Written as DNA, the CDR3 is TGTGCCAGCAGTTTAGTAATTTGGCGCAAAGCTTTCTTT.

This clonotype was counted many times. This chain connects TRBV19 to TRBJ1-1; possible D gene TRBD1, 5 bases. The CDR3 consists of 16 residues. From germline, CDR1 is LNHDA and CDR2 SQIVND (reference sequence). V was pared by 5 bases and J by 6 bases, with 22 bases between. CDR3 in DNA: TGTGCCAGTAGTCCCTTTCACACGGAGTGGGGCCCTGAAGCTTTCTTT. This codes for CASSPFHTEWGPEAFF.

About this clonotype: This CDR3 is missing its conserved last phenylalanine or tryptophan, likely due to a read error. It is unclear where the CDR3 begins or ends on the DNA, so no DNA is shown, and the CDR3 is as TCRdb lists it. The rearrangement joins TRBV13 to TRBJ2-5. Germline-derived CDR1 and CDR2 are PRHDT and FYEKMQ (reference sequence). The CDR3 is 8 amino acids in total, end residues counted. The CDR3 region is CASSLLGV.

This clonotype was seen at least ten times. This rearrangement joins TRBV12-3 or TRBV12-4 to TRBJ2-5, with D uncertain. V was trimmed by 2 bases and J by 7 bases, leaving 8 bases between them. The CDR3 covers 12 residues. CDR3 protein: CASSLLLGTQYF. In DNA, the CDR3 is TGTGCCAGCAGTTTACTTCTAGGGACCCAGTACTTC.

This clonotype was seen ten or more times. V is TRBV10-3 and J is TRBJ2-3, with TRBD2 matching over 9 bases. Germline V lookup: CDR1 ENHRY, CDR2 SYGVKD. V trimming: 11 bases; J trimming: 1 base; junction bases outside the gene matches: 4. The CDR3 is made up of 13 amino acids. The CDR3 here is CAVEREGTDTQYF. CDR3 DNA sequence: TGTGCCGTAGAGCGGGAGGGCACAGATACGCAGTATTTT.

About this clonotype itself: Mismatch with germline at one junction end may stem from a read error. The chain has TRBV2 and TRBJ2-2; tentatively, D is TRBD2 (5 bases). Germline CDR1 and CDR2: SNHLY and FYNNEI. CDR3 size: 12 residues. CDR3 in DNA: TGTGCCAGCAGTTCCATGTTCGGGGAGCAGTTTTTT. This translates into CASSSMFGEQFF.

Regarding this clonotype: A much larger clone lies one base from this, so it may be a read error. This likely comes from a read error, as the CDR3 has no conserved phenylalanine or tryptophan at its end. The chain is built from TRBV6-1 and TRBJ1-1; D gene uncertain. Per the germline V gene, CDR1 is MNHNS and CDR2 is SASEGT. The CDR3 length is 11 residues. The V gene lost 7 bases and the J gene lost 5 bases, with 8 bases spanning the gap. CDR3 residues: CASTLYTEAFS. The CDR3 DNA reads as TGTGCCAGCACCCTCTATACTGAAGCTTTCTCT.

The table lists this clonotype with a count of one. The V and J genes are TRBV19 and TRBJ2-2; 8 bases are shared with TRBD2. V gave up 6 bases and J gave up 4 bases; unmatched junction bases: 4. Germline V CDR1 and CDR2: LNHDA, SQIVND (reference sequence). The CDR3 loop spans 14 amino acids. The CDR3 region is CASSGGVRTGELFF. The CDR3 DNA reads as TGTGCCAGTAGCGGGGGGGTCCGCACCGGGGAGCTGTTTTTT.

This clonotype showed up just a few times. The chain couples TRBV9 to TRBJ2-5, with D possibly TRBD2 on 6 matching bases. V was trimmed by 6 bases and J by 1 base, leaving 13 bases between them. The length of the CDR3 is 14 residues. Germline-derived CDR1 and CDR2 are SGDLS and YYNGEE. CDR3 loop: CASNEAGGQETQYF. For the CDR3, the DNA is TGTGCCAGCAACGAAGCCGGGGGCCAAGAGACCCAGTACTTC.

This clonotype was seen many times. The V gene is TRBV24-1, the J gene TRBJ1-2, with TRBD1 identical over 7 bases. CDR1 and CDR2 (germline): KGHDR, SFDVKD. The V segment lost 5 bases and the J segment 3 bases; nucleotides outside the gene matches: 2. The CDR3 covers 13 residues. The CDR3 DNA sequence: TGTGCCACCAGTGCCGGACAGGACTATGGCTACACCTTC. Its protein is CATSAGQDYGYTF.

The chain is built from TRBV28 and TRBJ2-5; tentative D call: TRBD1 (6 bases). CDR1 and CDR2 from the germline V gene are MDHEN and SYDVKM. The CDR3 is 14 amino acids. The V gene lost 4 bases and the J gene lost 1 base, with 10 bases spanning the gap. The CDR3 sequence: CASSSRQVQETQYF. CDR3 DNA: TGTGCCAGCAGTTCGCGACAGGTCCAAGAGACCCAGTACTTC.

J is TRBJ1-2 and V is TRBV15, with TRBD1 as a possible D gene (5 bases). This CDR3 comprises 15 residues. Germline V CDR1 and CDR2: LNHNV, YYDKDF (reference sequence). V lost 3 bases to trimming and J lost 8 bases, with 19 bases between them. The CDR3 DNA reads as TGTGCCACCAGCAGTGGTCTCTTAGGGGTAGTCGGCTACACCTTC. The encoded protein is CATSSGLLGVVGYTF.

This sequence joins TRBV5-4 and TRBJ1-2, with 9 bases matching TRBD1. The CDR3 is 13 amino acids. V gave up 7 bases and J gave up 2 bases; unmatched junction bases: 3. Germline lookup yields CDR1 SGHNT and CDR2 YYREEE (reference sequence). CDR3 sequence (DNA): TGTGCCAGCGGCGGGACAGGGAACTATGGCTACACCTTC. Residues: CASGGTGNYGYTF.

This clonotype was observed a few times. The V call is TRBV28, the J call TRBJ1-1; 8 nucleotides align to TRBD1. Trimming cost V 8 bases and J 1 base; bases outside gene matches: 12. The CDR3 is 16 amino acids. In germline, CDR1 is MDHEN, CDR2 SYDVKM. Here the CDR3 reads CASDDPDRGTNTEAFF. CDR3 bases: TGTGCCAGCGACGACCCCGACAGGGGTACGAACACTGAAGCTTTCTTT.